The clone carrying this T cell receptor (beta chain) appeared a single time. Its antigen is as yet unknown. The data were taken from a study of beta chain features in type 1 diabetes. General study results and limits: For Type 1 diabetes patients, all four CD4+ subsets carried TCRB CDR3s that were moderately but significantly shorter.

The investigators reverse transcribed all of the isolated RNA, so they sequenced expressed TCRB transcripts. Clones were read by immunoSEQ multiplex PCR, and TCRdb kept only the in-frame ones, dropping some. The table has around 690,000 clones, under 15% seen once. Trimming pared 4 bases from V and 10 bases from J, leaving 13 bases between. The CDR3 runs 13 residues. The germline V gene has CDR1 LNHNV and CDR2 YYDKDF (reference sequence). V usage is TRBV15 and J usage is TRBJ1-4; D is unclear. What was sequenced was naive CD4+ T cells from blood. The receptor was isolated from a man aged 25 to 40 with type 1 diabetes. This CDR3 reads CATSNLLHGKLFF. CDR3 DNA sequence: TGTGCCACCAGCAACCTCTTACACGGAAAACTGTTTTTT.